This TCR beta chain was sequenced for a study of neoadjuvant nivolumab and ipilimumab in lung cancer. Study-level findings and limits: Only a single major-pathologic-response sample was available for clonality analysis. From pretherapy to surgery, tumor richness and clonality rose with dual therapy. Resected-tumor TCR richness correlated positively with pretherapy blood richness. Compared with tumor-adjacent uninvolved lung, resected tumors showed greater richness and clonality.

V lost 6 bases and J lost 6; bases outside the gene matches: 12. The CDR3 runs 15 residues. CDR1 MNHEY and CDR2 SVGAGI come from the germline V gene. A remark on this clone: Its antigen is undetermined.

Data came from immunoSEQ multiplex PCR; TCRdb stores just in-frame clones and leaves some out. The top ten clones hold roughly 7.3% of a sample with around 8,100 clones, 79% of them seen once. The receptor comes from an adult with non-small cell lung cancer. The starting material was adjacent normal lung tissue, obtained after neoadjuvant nivolumab, alone or with ipilimumab, at or shortly before surgery. The genes are TRBV6-5 and TRBJ1-1; 8 nucleotides match TRBD1. The CDR3 is CASRLTGTGVAEAFF. In nucleotides, the CDR3 is TGTGCCAGCAGGCTGACCGGGACAGGTGTTGCTGAAGCTTTCTTT.